The clone carrying this T cell receptor (beta chain) has only one observation. The data were produced by immunoSEQ multiplex PCR, yet TCRdb's version contains in-frame clones alone and is incomplete. The table records about 1 million clones, 75% of them present only once. The data are from a study of shared clonotypes between healthy human individuals. CDR1 is SGHDN and CDR2 is FVKESK in the germline V gene. Between the trimmed V and J ends, which lost 0 bases and 2 bases, there was a span of 10 bases. The CDR3 extends over 15 amino acids. This chain joins TRBV14 and TRBJ1-2; the D is unclear. This clonotype originated in a man in his late teens or twenties in good health. What was sequenced was memory CD4+ T cells sorted from blood. The sample's subset: CD45RA-negative fraction. The CDR3 spells CASSQDSGRNYGYTF. CDR3 coding DNA: TGTGCCAGCAGCCAAGATTCCGGACGGAACTATGGCTACACCTTC.